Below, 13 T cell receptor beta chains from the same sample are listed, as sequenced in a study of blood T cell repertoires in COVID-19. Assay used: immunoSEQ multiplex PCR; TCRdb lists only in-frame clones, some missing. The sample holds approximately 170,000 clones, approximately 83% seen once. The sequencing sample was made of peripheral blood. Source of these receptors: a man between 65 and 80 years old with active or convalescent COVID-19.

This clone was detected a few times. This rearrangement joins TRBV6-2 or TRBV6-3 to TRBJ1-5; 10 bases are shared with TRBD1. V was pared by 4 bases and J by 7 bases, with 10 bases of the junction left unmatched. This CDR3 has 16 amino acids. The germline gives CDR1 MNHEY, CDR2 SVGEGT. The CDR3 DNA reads TGTGCCAGCAGTTCCCCATTGGGACAGGGGATGCAGCCCCAGCATTTT. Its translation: CASSSPLGQGMQPQHF.

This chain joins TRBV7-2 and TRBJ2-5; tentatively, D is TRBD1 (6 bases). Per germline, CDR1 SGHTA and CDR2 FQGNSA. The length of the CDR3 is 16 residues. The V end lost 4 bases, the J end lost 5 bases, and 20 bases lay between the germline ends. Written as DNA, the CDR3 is TGTGCCAGCAGCTCCCTCCCCCGACAGGTTATGGAGACCCAGTACTTC. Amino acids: CASSSLPRQVMETQYF.

CDR3 region: CASSLLREGALTEAFF. CDR3 nucleotides: TGTGCCAGCAGTTTACTTCGCGAGGGAGCGTTGACTGAAGCTTTCTTT. The chain employs TRBV27 and TRBJ1-1; no definite D call. The V gene's germline CDR1 is MNHEY and CDR2 SMNVEV (reference sequence). The CDR3 has 16 residues. The germline V and J ends were trimmed by 2 bases and 5 bases, with 18 bases remaining between them.

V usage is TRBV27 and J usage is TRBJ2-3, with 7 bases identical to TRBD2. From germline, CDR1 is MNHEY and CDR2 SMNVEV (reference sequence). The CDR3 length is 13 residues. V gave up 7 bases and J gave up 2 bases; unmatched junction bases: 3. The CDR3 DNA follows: TGTGCCAGCACTGGGGGGGACACAGATACGCAGTATTTT. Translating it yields CASTGGDTDTQYF.

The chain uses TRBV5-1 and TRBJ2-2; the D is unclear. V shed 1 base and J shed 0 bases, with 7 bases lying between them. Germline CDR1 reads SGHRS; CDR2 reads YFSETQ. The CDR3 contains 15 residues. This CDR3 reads CASSLMATNTGELFF. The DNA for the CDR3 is TGCGCCAGCAGCTTGATGGCAACGAACACCGGGGAGCTGTTTTTT.

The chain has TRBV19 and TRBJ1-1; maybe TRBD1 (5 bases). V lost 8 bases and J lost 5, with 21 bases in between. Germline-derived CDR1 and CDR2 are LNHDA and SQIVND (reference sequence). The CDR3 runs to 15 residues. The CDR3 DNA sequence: TGTGCCAGTCCTCCCCCCGGGACGGGGGGGACTGAAGCTTTCTTT. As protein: CASPPPGTGGTEAFF.

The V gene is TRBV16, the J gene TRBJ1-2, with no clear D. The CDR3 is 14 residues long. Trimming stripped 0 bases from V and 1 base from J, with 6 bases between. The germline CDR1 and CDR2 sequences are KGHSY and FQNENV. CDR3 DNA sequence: TGTGCCAGCAGCCAATCCGGGGTTAACTATGGCTACACCTTC. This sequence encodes CASSQSGVNYGYTF.

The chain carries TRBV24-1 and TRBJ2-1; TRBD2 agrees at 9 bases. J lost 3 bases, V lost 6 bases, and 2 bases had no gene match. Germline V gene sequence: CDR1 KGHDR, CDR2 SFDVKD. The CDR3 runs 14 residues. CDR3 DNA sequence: TGTGCCACCAGTTGGCGGGAGGGCTACAATGAGCAGTTCTTC. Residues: CATSWREGYNEQFF.

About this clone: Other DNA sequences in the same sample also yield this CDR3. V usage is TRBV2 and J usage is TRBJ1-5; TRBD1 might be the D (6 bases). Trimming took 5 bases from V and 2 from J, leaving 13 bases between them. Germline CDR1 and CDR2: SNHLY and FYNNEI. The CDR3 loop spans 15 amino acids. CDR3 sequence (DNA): TGTGCCAGCAGTTTGACAGGCAGACGCAATCAGCCCCAGCATTTT. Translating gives CASSLTGRRNQPQHF. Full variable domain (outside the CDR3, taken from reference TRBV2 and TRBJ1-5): EPEVTQTPSHQVTQMGQEVILRCVPISNHLYFYWYRQILGQKVEFLVSFYNNEISEKSEIFDDQFSVERPDGSNFTLKIRSTKLEDSAMYFCASSLTGRRNQPQHFGDGTRLSIL.

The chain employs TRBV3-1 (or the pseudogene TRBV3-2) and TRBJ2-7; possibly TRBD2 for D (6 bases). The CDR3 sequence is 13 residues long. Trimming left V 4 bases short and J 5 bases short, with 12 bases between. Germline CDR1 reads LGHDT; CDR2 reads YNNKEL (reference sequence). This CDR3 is CASSLRGGHEQYF. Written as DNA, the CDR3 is TGTGCCAGCAGCCTGCGGGGAGGCCACGAGCAGTACTTC.

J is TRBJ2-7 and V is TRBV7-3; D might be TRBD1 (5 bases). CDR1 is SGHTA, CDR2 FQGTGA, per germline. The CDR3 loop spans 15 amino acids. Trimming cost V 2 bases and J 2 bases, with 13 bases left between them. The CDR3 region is CASSLGQGFTYEQYF. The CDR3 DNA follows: TGTGCCAGCAGCTTAGGTCAGGGCTTCACCTACGAGCAGTACTTC.

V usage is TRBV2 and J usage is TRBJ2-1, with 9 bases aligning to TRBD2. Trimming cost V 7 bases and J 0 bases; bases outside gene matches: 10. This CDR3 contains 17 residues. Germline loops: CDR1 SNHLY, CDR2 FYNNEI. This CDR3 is CASTPEGLAASYNEQFF. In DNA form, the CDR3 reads TGTGCCAGCACCCCAGAGGGACTAGCTGCCTCCTACAATGAGCAGTTCTTC. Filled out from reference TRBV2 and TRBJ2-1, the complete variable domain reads EPEVTQTPSHQVTQMGQEVILRCVPISNHLYFYWYRQILGQKVEFLVSFYNNEISEKSEIFDDQFSVERPDGSNFTLKIRSTKLEDSAMYFCASTPEGLAASYNEQFFGPGTRLTVL.

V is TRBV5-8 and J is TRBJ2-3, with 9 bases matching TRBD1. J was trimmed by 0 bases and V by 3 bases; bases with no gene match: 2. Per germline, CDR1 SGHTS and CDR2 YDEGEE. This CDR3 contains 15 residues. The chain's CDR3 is CASSSGQGSTDTQYF. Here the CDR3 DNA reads TGTGCCAGCAGCTCCGGACAGGGGAGCACAGATACGCAGTATTTT.